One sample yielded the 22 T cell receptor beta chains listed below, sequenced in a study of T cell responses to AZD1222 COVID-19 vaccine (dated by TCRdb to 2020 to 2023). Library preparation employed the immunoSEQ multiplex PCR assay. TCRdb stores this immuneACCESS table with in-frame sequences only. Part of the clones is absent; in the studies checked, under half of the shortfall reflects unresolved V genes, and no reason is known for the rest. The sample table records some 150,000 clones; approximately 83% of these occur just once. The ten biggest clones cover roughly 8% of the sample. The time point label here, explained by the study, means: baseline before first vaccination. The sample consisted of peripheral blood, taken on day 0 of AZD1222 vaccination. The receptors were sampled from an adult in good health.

CDR3 DNA: TGCGCCAGCAGCTTGTCTTCCGGGACAGGGGGCTGGGGCACTGAAGCTTTCTTT. Its protein product is CASSLSSGTGGWGTEAFF. V and J are TRBV5-1 and TRBJ1-1; 12 nucleotides align to TRBD1. This CDR3 comprises 18 residues. J lost 4 bases, V lost 1 base, and 11 bases had no gene match. Germline V gene sequence: CDR1 SGHRS, CDR2 YFSETQ.

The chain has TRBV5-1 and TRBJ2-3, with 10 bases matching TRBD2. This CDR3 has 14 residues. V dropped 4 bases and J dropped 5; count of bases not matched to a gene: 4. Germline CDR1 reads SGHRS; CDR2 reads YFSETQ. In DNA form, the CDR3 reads TGCGCCAGCAGCCCGCTAGCGGGGGAAGATACGCAGTATTTT. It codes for CASSPLAGEDTQYF.

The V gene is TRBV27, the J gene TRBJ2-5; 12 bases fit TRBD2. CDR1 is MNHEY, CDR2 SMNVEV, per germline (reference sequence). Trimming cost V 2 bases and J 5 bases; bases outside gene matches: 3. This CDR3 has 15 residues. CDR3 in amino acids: CASSLGLAGSETQYF. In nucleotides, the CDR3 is TGTGCCAGCAGTTTAGGACTAGCGGGGAGTGAGACCCAGTACTTC.

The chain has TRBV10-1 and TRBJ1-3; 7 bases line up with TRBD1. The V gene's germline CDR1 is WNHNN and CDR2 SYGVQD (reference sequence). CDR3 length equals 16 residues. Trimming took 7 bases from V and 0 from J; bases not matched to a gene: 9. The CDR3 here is CASTRGTADSGNTIYF. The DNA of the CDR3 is TGCGCCAGCACCCGAGGGACAGCTGACTCTGGAAACACCATATATTTT.

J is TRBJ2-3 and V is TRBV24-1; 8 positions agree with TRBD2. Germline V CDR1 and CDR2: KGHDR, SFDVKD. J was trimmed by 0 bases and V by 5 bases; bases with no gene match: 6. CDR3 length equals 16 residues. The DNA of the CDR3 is TGTGCCACCAGTGGGGGTCCTAGCGGGAGCACAGATACGCAGTATTTT. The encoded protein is CATSGGPSGSTDTQYF.

The CDR3 protein is CASPGKEGSSTEAFF. The CDR3 nucleotides are TGTGCCAGTCCGGGGAAGGAGGGAAGCTCCACTGAAGCTTTCTTT. V and J are TRBV28 and TRBJ1-1; D gene unclear. The CDR3 length is 15 residues. CDR1 MDHEN and CDR2 SYDVKM come from the germline V gene. Trimming took 9 bases from V and 4 from J, leaving 21 bases between them.

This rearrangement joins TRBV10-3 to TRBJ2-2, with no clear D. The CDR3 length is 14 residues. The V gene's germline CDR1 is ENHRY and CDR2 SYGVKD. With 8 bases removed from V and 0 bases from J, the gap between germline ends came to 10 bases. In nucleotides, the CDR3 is TGTGCCATCTTAGACACCCCGAACACCGGGGAGCTGTTTTTT. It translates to CAILDTPNTGELFF.

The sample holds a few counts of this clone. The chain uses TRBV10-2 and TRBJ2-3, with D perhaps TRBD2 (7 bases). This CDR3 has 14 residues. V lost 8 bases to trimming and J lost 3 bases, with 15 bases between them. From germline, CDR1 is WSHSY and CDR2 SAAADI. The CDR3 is CASSGGGGTDTQYF. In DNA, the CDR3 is TGCGCCAGCTCTGGGGGAGGGGGGACAGATACGCAGTATTTT.

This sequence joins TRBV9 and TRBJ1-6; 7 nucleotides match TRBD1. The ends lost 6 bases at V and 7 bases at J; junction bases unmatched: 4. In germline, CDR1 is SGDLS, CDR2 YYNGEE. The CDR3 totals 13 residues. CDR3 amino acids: CASNSGGNSPLHF. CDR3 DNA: TGTGCCAGCAACTCAGGGGGAAATTCACCCCTCCACTTT.

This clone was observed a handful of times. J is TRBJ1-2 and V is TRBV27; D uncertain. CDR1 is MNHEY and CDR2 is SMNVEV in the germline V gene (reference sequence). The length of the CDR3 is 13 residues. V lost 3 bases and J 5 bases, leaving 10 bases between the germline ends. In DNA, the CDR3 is TGTGCCAGCAGTTTTCAAGACGGGTATGGCTACACCTTC. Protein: CASSFQDGYGYTF.

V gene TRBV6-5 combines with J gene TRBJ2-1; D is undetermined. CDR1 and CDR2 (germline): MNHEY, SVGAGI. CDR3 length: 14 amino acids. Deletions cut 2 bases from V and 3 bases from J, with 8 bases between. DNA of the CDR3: TGTGCCAGCAGTTACGGAGAAGGCTACAATGAGCAGTTCTTC. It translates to CASSYGEGYNEQFF.

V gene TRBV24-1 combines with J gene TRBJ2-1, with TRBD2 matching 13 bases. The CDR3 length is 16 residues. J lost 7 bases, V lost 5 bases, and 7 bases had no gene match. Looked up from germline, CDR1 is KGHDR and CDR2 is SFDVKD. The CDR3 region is CATSGPGTSGINEQFF. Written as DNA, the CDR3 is TGTGCCACCAGTGGACCCGGGACTAGCGGGATTAATGAGCAGTTCTTC.

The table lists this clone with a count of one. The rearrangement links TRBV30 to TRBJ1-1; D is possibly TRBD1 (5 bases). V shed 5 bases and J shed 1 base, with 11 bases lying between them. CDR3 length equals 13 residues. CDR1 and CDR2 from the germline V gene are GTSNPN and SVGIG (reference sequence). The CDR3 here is CAWSPQGNTEAFF. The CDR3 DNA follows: TGTGCCTGGTCCCCCCAGGGGAACACTGAAGCTTTCTTT.

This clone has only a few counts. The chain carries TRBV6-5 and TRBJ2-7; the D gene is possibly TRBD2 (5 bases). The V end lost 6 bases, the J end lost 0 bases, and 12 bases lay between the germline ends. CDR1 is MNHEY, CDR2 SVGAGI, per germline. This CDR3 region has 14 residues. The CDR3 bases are TGTGCCAGCAGCCGGGATCCTACCTCCTACGAGCAGTACTTC. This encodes CASSRDPTSYEQYF.

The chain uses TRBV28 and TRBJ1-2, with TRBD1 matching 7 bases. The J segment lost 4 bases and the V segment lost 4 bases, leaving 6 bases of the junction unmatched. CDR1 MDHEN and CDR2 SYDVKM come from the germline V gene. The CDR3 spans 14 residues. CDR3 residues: CASSSTGAGYGYTF. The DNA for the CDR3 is TGTGCCAGCAGTTCCACAGGGGCGGGCTATGGCTACACCTTC.

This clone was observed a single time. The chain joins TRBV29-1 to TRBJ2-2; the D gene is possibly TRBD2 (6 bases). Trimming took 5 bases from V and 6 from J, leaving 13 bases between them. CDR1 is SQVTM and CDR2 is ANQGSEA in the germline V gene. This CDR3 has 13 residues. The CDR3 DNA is TGCAGCGTTTTAAGAGGGGAGGCCGGGGAGCTGTTTTTT. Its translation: CSVLRGEAGELFF.

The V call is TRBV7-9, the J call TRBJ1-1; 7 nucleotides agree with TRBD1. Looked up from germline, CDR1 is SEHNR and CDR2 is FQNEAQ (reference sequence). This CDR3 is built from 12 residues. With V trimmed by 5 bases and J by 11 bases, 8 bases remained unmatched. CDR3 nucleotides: TGTGCCAGCAGCCCGTCTAGCAGGGGGGCTTTCTTT. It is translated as CASSPSSRGAFF. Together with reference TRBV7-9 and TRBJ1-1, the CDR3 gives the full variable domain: DTGVSQNPRHKITKRGQNVTFRCDPISEHNRLYWYRQTLGQGPEFLTYFQNEAQLEKSRLLSDRFSAERPKGSFSTLEIQRTEQGDSAMYLCASSPSSRGAFFGQGTRLTVV.

Written as DNA, the CDR3 is TGTGCCAGCAGCCCAACGACGGGACTAGCGGAAGAGACCCAGTACTTC. Translated, it gives CASSPTTGLAEETQYF. The rearrangement links TRBV7-2 to TRBJ2-5, with 11 bases fitting TRBD2. Trimming took 5 bases from V and 3 from J; bases not matched to a gene: 8. The CDR3 is 16 amino acids. Germline V gene sequence: CDR1 SGHTA, CDR2 FQGNSA. Variable domain in full (rest from reference TRBV7-2 and TRBJ2-5): GAGVSQSPSNKVTEKGKDVELRCDPISGHTALYWYRQSLGQGLEFLIYFQGNSAPDKSGLPSDRFSAERTGGSVSTLTIQRTQQEDSAVYLCASSPTTGLAEETQYFGPGTRLLVL.

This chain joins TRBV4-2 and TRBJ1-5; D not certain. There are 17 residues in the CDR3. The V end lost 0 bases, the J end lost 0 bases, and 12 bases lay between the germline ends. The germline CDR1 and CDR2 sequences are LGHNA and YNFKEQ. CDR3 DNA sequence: TGTGCCAGCAGCCAAGACCCTCTGATTGTTAGCAATCAGCCCCAGCATTTT. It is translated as CASSQDPLIVSNQPQHF.

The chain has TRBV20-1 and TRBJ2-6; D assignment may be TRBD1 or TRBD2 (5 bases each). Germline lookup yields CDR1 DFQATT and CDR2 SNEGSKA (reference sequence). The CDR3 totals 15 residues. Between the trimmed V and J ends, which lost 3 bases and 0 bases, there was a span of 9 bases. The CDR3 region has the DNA TGCAGTGCTAGTCAGGGACCCTCTGGGGCCAACGTCCTGACTTTC. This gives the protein CSASQGPSGANVLTF.

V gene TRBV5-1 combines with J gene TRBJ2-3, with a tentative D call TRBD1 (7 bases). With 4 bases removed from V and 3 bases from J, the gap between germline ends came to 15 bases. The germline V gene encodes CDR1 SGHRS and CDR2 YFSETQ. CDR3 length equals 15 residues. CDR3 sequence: CASSHDREATDTQYF. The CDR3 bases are TGCGCCAGCAGCCACGACAGGGAGGCAACAGATACGCAGTATTTT.

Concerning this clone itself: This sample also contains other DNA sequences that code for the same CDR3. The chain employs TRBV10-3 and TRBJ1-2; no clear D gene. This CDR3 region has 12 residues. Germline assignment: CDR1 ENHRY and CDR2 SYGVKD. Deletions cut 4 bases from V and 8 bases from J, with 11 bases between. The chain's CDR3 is CAISALVGGYTF. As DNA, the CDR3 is TGTGCCATCAGTGCACTTGTCGGGGGCTACACCTTC.